A single sample gave rise to the 22 T cell receptor beta chains below, sequenced in a study of control samples from healthy donors and cancer patients (dated by TCRdb to 2019 to 2021). Receptor amplification or capture employed the immunoSEQ multiplex PCR assay. Sourced from immuneACCESS, this table was stored by TCRdb with only in-frame sequences that have V and J called. A share of the clones is absent; for the studies checked, an unresolved V gene accounts for under half, and the remainder has no known explanation. The sample yields tens of thousands of clones; approximately 87% were counted once. Over 15% of the sample is taken by the ten largest. The specimen was blood. The receptors come from a man aged 50 to 59 in good health.

The chain employs TRBV3-1 (or the pseudogene TRBV3-2) and TRBJ1-5; 9 nucleotides line up with TRBD1. Germline V gives CDR1 LGHDT, CDR2 YNNKEL (reference sequence). V trimming: 5 bases; J trimming: 7 bases; junction bases outside the gene matches: 6. This CDR3 spans 14 amino acids. The CDR3 nucleotides read TGTGCCAGCAGCTCCGGGACAGGGTGGCAGCCCCAGCATTTT. Protein product: CASSSGTGWQPQHF.

This chain connects TRBV7-2 to TRBJ2-4; 8 positions match TRBD2. Germline V lookup: CDR1 SGHTA, CDR2 FQGNSA. There are 15 residues in the CDR3. V was pared by 4 bases and J by 2 bases, with 4 bases of the junction left unmatched. The DNA for the CDR3 is TGTGCCAGCAGCTCCGGGACTAGAACCAAAAACATTCAGTACTTC. Amino acid sequence: CASSSGTRTKNIQYF. The full variable domain, completed using reference TRBV7-2 and TRBJ2-4, is GAGVSQSPSNKVTEKGKDVELRCDPISGHTALYWYRQSLGQGLEFLIYFQGNSAPDKSGLPSDRFSAERTGGSVSTLTIQRTQQEDSAVYLCASSSGTRTKNIQYFGAGTRLSVL.

This clone was seen a few times. One junction end does not reproduce the germline sequence, and a read error may be involved. This rearrangement joins TRBV7-2 to TRBJ1-6; D is perhaps TRBD1 (6 bases). Germline lookup yields CDR1 SGHTA and CDR2 FQGNSA. This CDR3 has 14 amino acids. CDR3 residues: CASSVAGVYSPLHF. The DNA of the CDR3 is TGTGCCAGCAGCGTAGCAGGGGTTTATTCACCCCTCCACTTT.

The chain recombines TRBV3-1 (or the pseudogene TRBV3-2) with TRBJ1-1, with TRBD1 matching over 8 bases. V shed 6 bases and J 7 bases; nucleotides not matched to a gene: 7. The CDR3 is 13 residues long. CDR1 LGHDT and CDR2 YNNKEL come from the germline V gene (reference sequence). The CDR3 sequence is CASRRTGTSEAFF. CDR3 DNA sequence: TGTGCCAGCAGGAGGACAGGGACCAGTGAAGCTTTCTTT.

The CDR3 coding sequence is TGCGCCAGCAGCCCCGGAGGGGGAGGTGAAAAACTGTTTTTT. Its translation is CASSPGGGGEKLFF. The chain employs TRBV5-1 and TRBJ1-4; D possibly corresponds to TRBD1 (6 bases). This CDR3 is built from 14 residues. The V end was cut by 4 bases, the J end by 7 bases, with 14 bases between. The germline CDR1 and CDR2 sequences are SGHRS and YFSETQ.

The V and J genes are TRBV7-8 and TRBJ1-6; 9 positions agree with TRBD1. The CDR3 contains 18 residues. Trimming at V came to 1 base and at J to 4 bases, leaving 8 bases not matched to a gene. Germline V gene lookup returns CDR1 SGHVS and CDR2 FQNEAQ. The CDR3 region is CASSLEETGGTYNSPLHF. The CDR3 DNA sequence: TGTGCCAGCAGCTTAGAGGAGACAGGGGGGACATATAATTCACCCCTCCACTTT.

The table lists this clone with a few counts. The chain uses TRBV4-1 and TRBJ1-1; D call uncertain. The CDR3 length is 16 residues. The germline CDR1 and CDR2 sequences are MGHRA and YSYEKL. V was clipped by 3 bases and J by 1 base, with 15 bases between them. CDR3 amino acids: CASSQGLSFSNTEAFF. CDR3 bases: TGCGCCAGCAGCCAGGGCCTTTCGTTTTCGAACACTGAAGCTTTCTTT.

The chain joins TRBV19 to TRBJ1-3; 9 positions agree with TRBD1. Germline CDR1 is LNHDA and CDR2 is SQIVND (reference sequence). The V gene end was trimmed by 8 bases and the J gene end by 9 bases; junction bases not matched to a gene: 8. The CDR3 sequence is 13 residues long. CDR3 DNA: TGTGCCAGTGGGGGACAGGGACCGGGCACCATATATTTT. Translated, it gives CASGGQGPGTIYF.

In DNA form, the CDR3 reads TGTGCCAGCAGTAAACAGGGACTTAGCAATCAGCCCCAGCATTTT. Residues: CASSKQGLSNQPQHF. The chain has TRBV6-2 or TRBV6-3 and TRBJ1-5, with a possible D match to TRBD1 (6 bases). The germline V gene encodes CDR1 MNHEY and CDR2 SVGEGT. The V end was cut by 5 bases, the J end by 0 bases, with 11 bases between. The CDR3 spans 15 residues.

As DNA, the CDR3 is TGTGCCAGCAGTGAATCGCAGGGGGCAAGTGTGAACACTGAAGCTTTCTTT. Amino acids: CASSESQGASVNTEAFF. This chain links TRBV25-1 with TRBJ1-1; 8 bases fit TRBD1. With V trimmed by 1 base and J by 0 bases, 7 bases remained unmatched. This CDR3 spans 17 amino acids. The germline V gene encodes CDR1 MGHDK and CDR2 SYGVNS. The full variable domain, its missing parts supplied by reference TRBV25-1 and TRBJ1-1, is EADIYQTPRYLVIGTGKKITLECSQTMGHDKMYWYQQDPGMELHLIHYSYGVNSTEKGDLSSESTVSRIRTEHFPLTLESARPSHTSQYLCASSESQGASVNTEAFFGQGTRLTVV.

The rearrangement links TRBV9 to TRBJ2-2, with 10 bases lining up with TRBD1. Trimming cost V 2 bases and J 1 base; bases outside gene matches: 5. The germline V gene has CDR1 SGDLS and CDR2 YYNGEE. The CDR3 covers 17 residues. CDR3 protein: CASSVKRDRGNTGELFF. The CDR3, as DNA: TGTGCCAGCAGCGTTAAAAGGGACAGGGGGAACACCGGGGAGCTGTTTTTT. The entire variable domain, with the rest obtained from reference TRBV9 and TRBJ2-2, is as follows: DSGVTQTPKHLITATGQRVTLRCSPRSGDLSVYWYQQSLDQGLQFLIQYYNGEERAKGNILERFSAQQFPDLHSELNLSSLELGDSALYFCASSVKRDRGNTGELFFGEGSRLTVL.

With regard to this clone: This sample also contains other DNA sequences that code for the same CDR3. V is TRBV28 and J is TRBJ2-3; 10 positions match TRBD2. Germline CDR1 MDHEN, CDR2 SYDVKM. The CDR3 length is 16 residues. V dropped 5 bases and J dropped 3; count of bases not matched to a gene: 8. CDR3 bases: TGTGCCAGCAGTCCCCAAACTAGCGGGGTAACAGATACGCAGTATTTT. This encodes CASSPQTSGVTDTQYF.

This sequence joins TRBV2 and TRBJ1-1, with D unresolved. Germline lookup yields CDR1 SNHLY and CDR2 FYNNEI. Trimming took off 3 bases at V and 1 base at J, with 3 bases between the two ends. CDR3 length: 12 amino acids. The CDR3 loop reads CASSDWNTEAFF. The CDR3 DNA reads as TGTGCCAGCAGTGACTGGAACACTGAAGCTTTCTTT.

The J gene is TRBJ1-2, the V gene TRBV7-2; D gene uncertain. From germline, CDR1 is SGHTA and CDR2 FQGNSA. This CDR3 spans 14 amino acids. V lost 4 bases and J 3 bases, leaving 12 bases between the germline ends. The CDR3 nucleotides read TGTGCCAGCAGCTCGATTCCGGGATACTATGGCTACACCTTC. Protein product: CASSSIPGYYGYTF.

The chain employs TRBV5-4 and TRBJ1-3; a weak D match, TRBD1 (6 bases). The CDR3 has 16 amino acids. Trimming removed 4 bases at V and 2 bases at J, with 16 bases between. Germline V gene lookup returns CDR1 SGHNT and CDR2 YYREEE (reference sequence). CDR3 residues: CASSTGQGLAGNTIYF. The CDR3 coding sequence is TGTGCCAGCAGCACTGGGCAGGGGCTAGCTGGAAACACCATATATTTT.

This clone appeared a single time. This chain links TRBV4-3 with TRBJ1-3, with D hard to call. The CDR3 consists of 17 residues. Germline V gene sequence: CDR1 LGHNA, CDR2 YSLEER. The ends were cut back, 0 bases at V and 0 bases at J, with 12 bases in the middle. The CDR3 loop reads CASSQDHGSYSGNTIYF. The CDR3 nucleotides are TGCGCCAGCAGCCAAGATCACGGCAGCTACTCTGGAAACACCATATATTTT.

V usage is TRBV2 and J usage is TRBJ1-1; perhaps TRBD1 as D (5 bases). This CDR3 contains 17 residues. V dropped 6 bases and J dropped 5 bases, with 25 bases sitting between them. Germline V gene data show CDR1 as SNHLY and CDR2 as FYNNEI. The CDR3 is CASRDPFLSGHSTEAFF. Here the CDR3 DNA reads TGTGCCAGCAGGGACCCCTTCCTATCAGGGCATTCAACTGAAGCTTTCTTT.

J is TRBJ1-1 and V is TRBV27, with D possibly matching TRBD1 (5 bases). CDR1 is MNHEY and CDR2 is SMNVEV in the germline V gene (reference sequence). The CDR3 is 13 amino acids. V was pared by 5 bases and J by 6 bases, with 13 bases between. CDR3 in amino acids: CASSTPGGAEAFF. The DNA of the CDR3 is TGTGCCAGCAGTACCCCCGGGGGGGCTGAAGCTTTCTTT.

Written as DNA, the CDR3 is TGTGCCTGGGCCGGGACTAGAGCCAATCAGGAGCAGTACTTC. It translates to CAWAGTRANQEQYF. The rearrangement uses TRBV30 and TRBJ2-7; TRBD2 agrees at 8 bases. V dropped 5 bases and J dropped 7; count of bases not matched to a gene: 13. This CDR3 has 14 amino acids. Per germline, CDR1 GTSNPN and CDR2 SVGIG (reference sequence).

This chain links TRBV6-5 with TRBJ1-1; 7 nucleotides agree with TRBD1. The CDR3 runs 13 residues. Germline assignment: CDR1 MNHEY and CDR2 SVGAGI. V dropped 6 bases and J dropped 8; count of bases not matched to a gene: 9. The CDR3 sequence: CASRRDRVEEAFF. The CDR3 nucleotides read TGTGCCAGCAGAAGAGACAGGGTTGAAGAAGCTTTCTTT.

The chain uses TRBV18 and TRBJ1-1, with 7 bases aligning to TRBD1. CDR1 and CDR2 from the germline V gene are KGHSH and LQKENI. After removal of 1 base from V and 1 base from J, the junction contained 12 bases not matched to a gene. The CDR3 runs 18 residues. CDR3 sequence: CASSPRPAGGVGNTEAFF. CDR3 bases: TGTGCCAGCTCACCACGGCCCGCAGGGGGAGTAGGGAACACTGAAGCTTTCTTT.

This rearrangement joins TRBV9 to TRBJ2-2; 7 bases are shared with TRBD2. The J segment lost 0 bases and the V segment lost 6 bases, leaving 5 bases of the junction unmatched. Per the germline V gene, CDR1 is SGDLS and CDR2 is YYNGEE. The CDR3 totals 15 residues. As DNA, the CDR3 is TGTGCCAGCACCGTTGGACTAGCGAACACCGGGGAGCTGTTTTTT. Translating it yields CASTVGLANTGELFF.